What follows are 24 T cell receptor beta chains derived from one specimen sequenced in a study of cytomegalovirus exposure and HLA in healthy donors. It was with 60 Vbeta and 13 Jbeta primers that the PCR ran. Sequencing was performed with immunoSEQ multiplex PCR; in TCRdb, only in-frame clones are kept and a portion is missing. The sample has about 190,000 clones, roughly 80% seen once. The sequencing sample was made of PBMCs. The receptor source for this set is a woman in her forties or fifties in good health and CMV-seronegative.

The chain has TRBV6-6 and TRBJ1-2; D perhaps matches TRBD1 (6 bases). Germline-derived CDR1 and CDR2 are MNHNY and SVGAGI (reference sequence). The length of the CDR3 is 12 residues. V gave up 8 bases and J gave up 4 bases, with 11 bases separating them. The CDR3 reads CASASGVYGYTF. The CDR3 DNA follows: TGTGCCAGCGCGTCAGGGGTCTATGGCTACACCTTC.

This clone was detected only a few times. The chain links TRBV5-6 to TRBJ1-2, with a weak D call TRBD1 (5 bases). CDR3 length: 12 residues. Germline-derived CDR1 and CDR2 are SGHDT and YYEEEE. V lost 4 bases and J 5 bases, leaving 9 bases between the germline ends. CDR3 in amino acids: CASSRRGYGYTF. CDR3 sequence (DNA): TGTGCCAGCAGCCGCCGGGGGTATGGCTACACCTTC.

The chain recombines TRBV29-1 with TRBJ2-7; 8 nucleotides match TRBD1. The ends lost 1 base at V and 4 bases at J; junction bases unmatched: 6. This CDR3 has 14 amino acids. The germline V gene has CDR1 SQVTM and CDR2 ANQGSEA. As DNA, the CDR3 is TGCAGCGTTGAAGTGGGTGGGACAGGTTACGAGCAGTACTTC. The encoded protein is CSVEVGGTGYEQYF.

This clone appeared a single time. The chain has TRBV29-1 and TRBJ2-2, with no clear D. CDR1 and CDR2 (germline): SQVTM, ANQGSEA. V lost 3 bases and J lost 3, with 5 bases in between. The CDR3 length is 12 residues. The CDR3 sequence: CSVESDTGELFF. The CDR3 DNA sequence: TGCAGCGTTGAGTCAGACACCGGGGAGCTGTTTTTT.

This clone has just a few counts. The chain uses TRBV7-9 and TRBJ1-2; TRBD1 might be the D (5 bases). V lost 5 bases and J 2 bases, leaving 12 bases between the germline ends. This CDR3 comprises 14 residues. The germline CDR1 and CDR2 sequences are SEHNR and FQNEAQ (reference sequence). CDR3 coding DNA: TGTGCCAGCAGCCCCGGGGAGGGGAACTATGGCTACACCTTC. As protein: CASSPGEGNYGYTF.

In this sample, this clone turned up a few times. The rearrangement links TRBV9 to TRBJ1-2, with 7 bases identical to TRBD1. The V segment lost 10 bases and the J segment 7 bases; nucleotides outside the gene matches: 7. The CDR3 loop spans 11 amino acids. Per the germline V gene, CDR1 is SGDLS and CDR2 is YYNGEE. The CDR3 here is CASQGSGGYTF. CDR3 nucleotide sequence: TGTGCCTCACAGGGGAGCGGTGGCTACACCTTC.

CDR3 protein: CASSQVGSRQETQYF. The CDR3, as DNA: TGCGCCAGCAGCCAAGTCGGGAGCCGGCAAGAGACCCAGTACTTC. The chain employs TRBV4-3 and TRBJ2-5; D is possibly TRBD2 (6 bases). Trimming removed 1 base at V and 2 bases at J, with 11 bases between. CDR1 and CDR2 from the germline V gene are LGHNA and YSLEER. The CDR3 has 15 residues.

In DNA form, the CDR3 reads TGTGCCAGCAGTAACAATAACTATGGCTACACCTTC. Translated: CASSNNNYGYTF. The rearrangement links TRBV6-5 to TRBJ1-2; D is uncertain. V lost 5 bases to trimming and J lost 1 base, with 5 bases between them. This CDR3 region has 12 residues. Germline lookup yields CDR1 MNHEY and CDR2 SVGAGI.

The gene calls are TRBV7-6 and TRBJ2-5; 7 positions match TRBD1. Germline assignment: CDR1 SGHVS and CDR2 FNYEAQ. CDR3 length equals 16 residues. J was trimmed by 0 bases and V by 2 bases; bases with no gene match: 6. CDR3 DNA sequence: TGTGCCAGCAGCTTACGGGGACAGCGCTACCAAGAGACCCAGTACTTC. Its translation: CASSLRGQRYQETQYF.

The V call is TRBV28, the J call TRBJ2-5, with TRBD1 matching over 11 bases. The CDR3 loop spans 15 amino acids. The junction had 7 bases not matched to a gene; V was cut back by 5 bases and J by 5 bases. Germline V gene data show CDR1 as MDHEN and CDR2 as SYDVKM. CDR3 nucleotide sequence: TGTGCCAGCAGTCAAGGGACAGGGGGTGGGGAGACCCAGTACTTC. It is translated as CASSQGTGGGETQYF. Variable domain in full (rest from reference TRBV28 and TRBJ2-5): DVKVTQSSRYLVKRTGEKVFLECVQDMDHENMFWYRQDPGLGLRLIYFSYDVKMKEKGDIPEGYSVSREKKERFSLILESASTNQTSMYLCASSQGTGGGETQYFGPGTRLLVL.

This chain links TRBV4-3 with TRBJ1-2; 9 nucleotides match TRBD1. Germline lookup yields CDR1 LGHNA and CDR2 YSLEER. With 2 bases clipped from V and 7 bases from J, the junction kept 17 bases outside the gene matches. The CDR3 length is 18 residues. CDR3 region: CASSQKLPTGTGFCGYTF. CDR3 DNA: TGCGCCAGCAGCCAAAAGCTCCCAACCGGGACAGGGTTCTGTGGCTACACCTTC.

This chain connects TRBV4-1 to TRBJ1-5; possible D gene TRBD1, 5 bases. The CDR3 contains 16 residues. Trimming removed 1 base from V and 0 bases from J, with 10 bases in between. Germline-derived CDR1 and CDR2 are MGHRA and YSYEKL. CDR3 nucleotide sequence: TGCGCCAGCAGCCAAGGGAGGGGATTTAGCAATCAGCCCCAGCATTTT. It codes for CASSQGRGFSNQPQHF.

This clone appeared once. The V gene is TRBV5-1, the J gene TRBJ1-2; D is perhaps TRBD1 (6 bases). Trimming removed 0 bases at V and 7 bases at J, with 10 bases between. Germline loops: CDR1 SGHRS, CDR2 YFSETQ. This CDR3 has 13 amino acids. In nucleotides, the CDR3 is TGCGCCAGCAGCTTGGAACAGGGTTCTGGCTACACCTTC. It specifies CASSLEQGSGYTF.

In this sample, this clone turned up a few times. This chain joins TRBV27 and TRBJ1-5; D is undetermined. Germline CDR1 is MNHEY and CDR2 is SMNVEV (reference sequence). There are 14 residues in the CDR3. V lost 6 bases and J lost 2, with 11 bases in between. This CDR3 reads CASSPGNRNQPQHF. The CDR3 nucleotides read TGTGCCAGCAGCCCGGGGAATCGCAATCAGCCCCAGCATTTT.

The chain has TRBV6-5 and TRBJ1-1; a weak D match, TRBD1 (5 bases). Trimming shortened V by 6 bases and J by 2 bases, and 10 bases separated the two germline ends. CDR1 is MNHEY and CDR2 is SVGAGI in the germline V gene. The CDR3 is made up of 13 amino acids. The CDR3: CASSDQGNTEAFF. As DNA, the CDR3 is TGTGCCAGCAGCGATCAGGGTAACACTGAAGCTTTCTTT.

This clone came up a few times. V usage is TRBV7-2 and J usage is TRBJ1-2, with D uncertain. The V end lost 5 bases, the J end lost 4 bases, and 14 bases lay between the germline ends. CDR1 and CDR2 (germline): SGHTA, FQGNSA. This CDR3 contains 14 residues. The CDR3 loop reads CASSGSPVGYGYTF. In DNA form, the CDR3 reads TGTGCCAGCAGCGGTAGTCCGGTCGGCTATGGCTACACCTTC.

V is TRBV5-5 and J is TRBJ1-2, with TRBD1 matching over 7 bases. Germline CDR1 is SGHKS and CDR2 is YYEKEE (reference sequence). The CDR3 consists of 15 residues. Trimming took 4 bases from V and 3 from J; bases not matched to a gene: 9. The CDR3 spells CASSASGQPYYGYTF. For the CDR3, the DNA is TGTGCCAGCAGCGCCTCGGGACAGCCATACTATGGCTACACCTTC.

The V and J genes are TRBV18 and TRBJ1-4, with TRBD1 matching 7 bases. This CDR3 is 17 amino acids long. Germline CDR1 KGHSH, CDR2 LQKENI. The junction had 7 bases not matched to a gene; V was cut back by 2 bases and J by 1 base. The CDR3 DNA sequence: TGTGCCAGCTCACCAAACAGGGGAGGTGTAACTAATGAAAAACTGTTTTTT. Encoded protein: CASSPNRGGVTNEKLFF.

The rearrangement joins TRBV9 to TRBJ2-1, with D tentatively TRBD2 (5 bases). In germline, CDR1 is SGDLS, CDR2 YYNGEE. The CDR3 sequence is 15 residues long. V was pared by 2 bases and J by 6 bases, with 15 bases between. The DNA for the CDR3 is TGTGCCAGCAGCGTCGAAAGGACGGGGATCAATGAGCAGTTCTTC. It specifies CASSVERTGINEQFF.

The chain recombines TRBV28 with TRBJ1-1; maybe TRBD1 (5 bases). The CDR3 has 13 amino acids. The germline V gene encodes CDR1 MDHEN and CDR2 SYDVKM. Between the trimmed V and J ends, which lost 3 bases and 7 bases, there was a span of 12 bases. The CDR3 nucleotides are TGTGCCAGCAGTTTCAAAGGGGTTGGTGAAGCTTTCTTT. Its protein product is CASSFKGVGEAFF.

The chain carries TRBV28 and TRBJ2-2; TRBD2 is a possible D gene (5 bases). CDR1 is MDHEN, CDR2 SYDVKM, per germline. The CDR3 covers 18 residues. The V end lost 2 bases, the J end lost 5 bases, and 21 bases lay between the germline ends. Here the CDR3 reads CASSLPDPQRDHTGELFF. The DNA of the CDR3 is TGTGCCAGCAGTTTACCGGACCCGCAGAGGGATCATACCGGGGAGCTGTTTTTT.

The V call is TRBV7-2, the J call TRBJ2-7; D is perhaps TRBD1 (7 bases). The V end lost 5 bases, the J end lost 2 bases, and 13 bases lay between the germline ends. This CDR3 is built from 14 residues. CDR1 is SGHTA, CDR2 FQGNSA, per germline. CDR3 nucleotides: TGTGCCAGCAGCCAAGGCGGGACAGCCTACGAGCAGTACTTC. It yields the protein CASSQGGTAYEQYF.

This clone has more than one count but fewer than ten. Other DNA sequences within the sample encode an identical CDR3. The rearrangement links TRBV7-2 to TRBJ1-5; possibly TRBD1 for D (6 bases). The V and J ends lost 5 bases and 4 bases respectively, with 9 bases between them. Germline CDR1 SGHTA, CDR2 FQGNSA. The CDR3 covers 13 residues. The CDR3 bases are TGTGCCAGCAGCCCCCAGGGGAATCAGCCCCAGCATTTT. Its translation: CASSPQGNQPQHF. Together with reference TRBV7-2 and TRBJ1-5, the CDR3 gives the full variable domain: GAGVSQSPSNKVTEKGKDVELRCDPISGHTALYWYRQSLGQGLEFLIYFQGNSAPDKSGLPSDRFSAERTGGSVSTLTIQRTQQEDSAVYLCASSPQGNQPQHFGDGTRLSIL.

This sequence joins TRBV28 and TRBJ1-2; 9 positions match TRBD1. The junction had 12 bases not matched to a gene; V was cut back by 6 bases and J by 7 bases. The CDR3 is 15 amino acids. Germline assignment: CDR1 MDHEN and CDR2 SYDVKM. The chain's CDR3 is CASRLGDRAMGGYTF. CDR3 in DNA: TGTGCCAGCAGATTGGGGGACAGGGCTATGGGTGGCTACACCTTC.